One sample yielded the 15 T cell receptor beta chains listed below, sequenced in a study of blood T cell repertoires in COVID-19. Only in-frame clones appear in the TCRdb table, and some are missing; sequencing was by immunoSEQ multiplex PCR. Among roughly 240,000 clones listed, 80% to 90% were seen once. Sequenced sample: peripheral blood. These receptor sequences come from a man in his forties who had recovered from COVID-19.

J is TRBJ1-3 and V is TRBV12-5; TRBD1 agrees at 10 bases. Germline V lookup: CDR1 LGHNT, CDR2 FRNRAP. Unmatched junction bases numbered 1, after V lost 5 bases and J lost 0 bases. This CDR3 is 15 amino acids long. DNA of the CDR3: TGTGCTAGTGGTAGGGACAGGGGCTCTGGAAACACCATATATTTT. Translated: CASGRDRGSGNTIYF.

The chain couples TRBV2 to TRBJ2-5; 9 bases agree with TRBD2. The CDR3 has 16 amino acids. Per germline, CDR1 SNHLY and CDR2 FYNNEI. The V gene end was trimmed by 4 bases and the J gene end by 1 base; junction bases not matched to a gene: 7. CDR3 protein: CASSASETSGQETQYF. The CDR3 nucleotides are TGTGCCAGCAGTGCCTCGGAGACTAGCGGCCAAGAGACCCAGTACTTC.

This chain links TRBV5-8 with TRBJ1-2; weak D call: TRBD1 (5 bases). Trimming stripped 4 bases from V and 8 bases from J, with 21 bases between. Germline V CDR1 and CDR2: SGHTS, YDEGEE. This CDR3 contains 15 residues. CDR3 loop: CASSPGVVSGEGYTF. CDR3 coding DNA: TGTGCCAGCAGCCCGGGGGTGGTGTCGGGCGAAGGCTACACCTTC.

This chain links TRBV5-1 with TRBJ2-1, with TRBD1 identical over 8 bases. V lost 6 bases, J lost 5 bases, and 13 bases stayed unmatched. The length of the CDR3 is 16 residues. Germline assignment: CDR1 SGHRS and CDR2 YFSETQ. CDR3 DNA: TGCGCCAGCACCCAAGCACCCGGGACAGGCAACAATGAGCAGTTCTTC. It yields the protein CASTQAPGTGNNEQFF. Using reference TRBV5-1 and TRBJ2-1 for the parts outside the CDR3, the full variable domain is KAGVTQTPRYLIKTRGQQVTLSCSPISGHRSVSWYQQTPGQGLQFLFEYFSETQRNKGNFPGRFSGRQFSNSRSEMNVSTLELGDSALYLCASTQAPGTGNNEQFFGPGTRLTVL.

The V gene is TRBV19, the J gene TRBJ2-3; 9 bases are shared with TRBD2. This CDR3 has 15 residues. Per germline, CDR1 LNHDA and CDR2 SQIVND (reference sequence). V shed 5 bases and J 0 bases; nucleotides not matched to a gene: 3. CDR3 amino acids: CASSASGTSTDTQYF. The DNA for the CDR3 is TGTGCCAGTAGTGCTAGCGGGACTAGCACAGATACGCAGTATTTT.

The rearrangement links TRBV9 to TRBJ2-2; weak D call: TRBD1 (6 bases). Germline loops: CDR1 SGDLS, CDR2 YYNGEE. V gave up 0 bases and J gave up 6 bases, with 12 bases separating them. CDR3 length: 15 residues. The CDR3 nucleotides read TGTGCCAGCAGCGTAGAGGGACAAGGGCCCGGGGAGCTGTTTTTT. It translates to CASSVEGQGPGELFF.

The V gene is TRBV5-4, the J gene TRBJ1-5; unclear D gene. The CDR3 contains 13 residues. V was shortened by 4 bases and J by 3 bases, with 8 bases between the two germline ends. In germline, CDR1 is SGHNT, CDR2 YYREEE (reference sequence). CDR3 protein: CASSILPNQPQHF. CDR3 coding DNA: TGTGCCAGCAGCATTCTCCCCAATCAGCCCCAGCATTTT.

This chain connects TRBV27 to TRBJ2-2, with 8 bases lining up with TRBD2. Per the germline V gene, CDR1 is MNHEY and CDR2 is SMNVEV (reference sequence). J lost 6 bases, V lost 6 bases, and 3 bases had no gene match. The CDR3 contains 13 residues. CDR3 sequence reads: CASRGGGPGELFF. As DNA, the CDR3 is TGTGCCAGCAGGGGCGGGGGGCCCGGGGAGCTGTTTTTT.

CDR3 in amino acids: CASSPQNGQADGYTF. CDR3 in DNA: TGTGCCAGCTCACCTCAAAATGGACAGGCCGATGGCTACACCTTC. J is TRBJ1-2 and V is TRBV18; 7 bases are a match to TRBD1. CDR3 length: 15 residues. Germline CDR1 is KGHSH and CDR2 is LQKENI. After removal of 3 bases from V and 6 bases from J, the junction contained 10 bases not matched to a gene.

The genes are TRBV29-1 and TRBJ1-2, with D tentatively TRBD1 (5 bases). Germline V gene lookup returns CDR1 SQVTM and CDR2 ANQGSEA. Trimming cost V 6 bases and J 2 bases, with 13 bases left between them. The CDR3 loop spans 13 amino acids. The CDR3 DNA reads TGCAGCGTATCCGGGGGAGCAAACTATGGCTACACCTTC. This encodes CSVSGGANYGYTF.

This chain uses TRBV5-1 with TRBJ1-2; no firm D call. There are 13 residues in the CDR3. V lost 0 bases to trimming and J lost 2 bases, with 5 bases between them. From germline, CDR1 is SGHRS and CDR2 YFSETQ. CDR3 DNA: TGCGCCAGCAGCTTGGGACAAAACTATGGCTACACCTTC. It yields the protein CASSLGQNYGYTF.

The chain combines TRBV11-3 with TRBJ1-1; D uncertain. Germline loops: CDR1 SGHNT, CDR2 YENEEA. The CDR3 sequence is 12 residues long. Trimming shortened V by 2 bases and J by 10 bases, and 11 bases separated the two germline ends. The DNA for the CDR3 is TGTGCCAGCAGCTTACGCCGAGGACTAGCTTTCTTT. Protein: CASSLRRGLAFF.

This rearrangement joins TRBV29-1 to TRBJ2-5, with D possibly TRBD1 on 6 matching bases. Trimming stripped 5 bases from V and 8 bases from J, with 21 bases between. The germline CDR1 and CDR2 sequences are SQVTM and ANQGSEA. The CDR3 runs to 14 residues. CDR3 nucleotide sequence: TGCAGCGTTCATGGGGGCCCCACCAAGAGAACCCAGTACTTC. It encodes CSVHGGPTKRTQYF.

V is TRBV19 and J is TRBJ1-2; no clear D gene. Trimming left V 6 bases short and J 8 bases short, with 22 bases between. The CDR3 totals 15 residues. CDR1 is LNHDA and CDR2 is SQIVND in the germline V gene (reference sequence). CDR3 sequence (DNA): TGTGCCAGTAGAGACCTAGGCGGGAGGGAAAACGGCTACACCTTC. Translating it yields CASRDLGGRENGYTF.

Only one count was recorded for this clone. The chain joins TRBV5-4 to TRBJ2-7; D is unclear. The V gene lost 2 bases and the J gene lost 5 bases, with 8 bases spanning the gap. Per the germline V gene, CDR1 is SGHNT and CDR2 is YYREEE (reference sequence). The CDR3 totals 12 residues. This CDR3 reads CASSFIQDEQYF. The CDR3 DNA reads TGTGCCAGCAGCTTCATACAAGACGAGCAGTACTTC.